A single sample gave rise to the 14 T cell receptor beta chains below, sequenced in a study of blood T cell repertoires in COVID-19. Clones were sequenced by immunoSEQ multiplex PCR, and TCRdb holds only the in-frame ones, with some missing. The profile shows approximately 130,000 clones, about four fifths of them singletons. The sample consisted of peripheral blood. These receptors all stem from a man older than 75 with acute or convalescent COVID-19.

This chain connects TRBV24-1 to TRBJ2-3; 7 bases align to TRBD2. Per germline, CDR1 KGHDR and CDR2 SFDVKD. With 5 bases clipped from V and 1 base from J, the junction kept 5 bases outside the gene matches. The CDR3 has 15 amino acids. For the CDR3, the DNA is TGTGCCACCAGTGGGACTAGATGGGGCACAGATACGCAGTATTTT. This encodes CATSGTRWGTDTQYF.

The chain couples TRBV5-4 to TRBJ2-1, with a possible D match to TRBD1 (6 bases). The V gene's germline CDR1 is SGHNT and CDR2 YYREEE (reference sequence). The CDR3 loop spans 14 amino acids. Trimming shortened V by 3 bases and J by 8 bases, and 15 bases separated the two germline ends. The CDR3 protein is CASSWGIQGYEQFF. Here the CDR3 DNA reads TGTGCCAGCAGCTGGGGGATACAGGGTTATGAGCAGTTCTTC.

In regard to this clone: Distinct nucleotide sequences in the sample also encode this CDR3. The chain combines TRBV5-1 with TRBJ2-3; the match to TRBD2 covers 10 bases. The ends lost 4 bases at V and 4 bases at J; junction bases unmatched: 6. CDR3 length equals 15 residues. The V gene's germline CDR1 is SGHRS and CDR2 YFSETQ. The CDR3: CASSLSGGAADTQYF. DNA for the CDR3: TGCGCCAGCAGCCTAAGCGGGGGGGCAGCAGATACGCAGTATTTT.

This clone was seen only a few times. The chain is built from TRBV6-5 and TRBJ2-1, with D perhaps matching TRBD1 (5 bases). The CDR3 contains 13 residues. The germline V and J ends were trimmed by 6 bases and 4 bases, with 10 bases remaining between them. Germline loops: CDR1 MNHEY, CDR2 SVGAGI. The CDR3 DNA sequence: TGTGCCAGCAGCCTCGACAGTTACAATGAGCAGTTCTTC. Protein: CASSLDSYNEQFF.

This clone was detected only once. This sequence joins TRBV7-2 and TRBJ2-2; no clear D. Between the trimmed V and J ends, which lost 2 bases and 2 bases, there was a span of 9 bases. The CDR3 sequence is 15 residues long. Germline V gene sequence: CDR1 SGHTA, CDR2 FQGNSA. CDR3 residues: CASSLNRINTGELFF. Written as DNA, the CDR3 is TGTGCCAGCAGCTTAAACAGAATTAACACCGGGGAGCTGTTTTTT.

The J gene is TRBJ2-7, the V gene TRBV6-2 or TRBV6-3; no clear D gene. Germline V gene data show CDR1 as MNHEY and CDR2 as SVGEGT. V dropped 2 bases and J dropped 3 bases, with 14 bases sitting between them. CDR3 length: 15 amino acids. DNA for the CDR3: TGTGCCAGCAGTTACCCGATGGGCAGGATCTACGAGCAGTACTTC. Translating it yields CASSYPMGRIYEQYF.

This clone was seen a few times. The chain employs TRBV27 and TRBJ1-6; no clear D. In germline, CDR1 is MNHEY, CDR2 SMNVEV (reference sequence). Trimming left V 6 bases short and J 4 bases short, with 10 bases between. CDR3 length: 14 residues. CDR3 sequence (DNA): TGTGCCAGCAGGCAGGAAGAATATAATTCACCCCTCCACTTT. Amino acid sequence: CASRQEEYNSPLHF.

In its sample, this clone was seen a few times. The CDR3: CASSPGDRLPPETQYF. The CDR3 nucleotides are TGTGCCAGCAGCCCTGGGGACAGGCTACCCCCAGAGACCCAGTACTTC. J is TRBJ2-5 and V is TRBV5-5; 8 bases map to TRBD1. The junction had 12 bases not matched to a gene; V was cut back by 4 bases and J by 4 bases. Germline CDR1 is SGHKS and CDR2 is YYEKEE (reference sequence). CDR3 length: 16 residues.

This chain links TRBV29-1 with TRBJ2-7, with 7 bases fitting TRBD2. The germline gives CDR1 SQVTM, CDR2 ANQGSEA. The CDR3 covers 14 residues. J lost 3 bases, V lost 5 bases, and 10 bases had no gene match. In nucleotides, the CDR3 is TGCAGCGTTCTCCCCCGGGGGGAATACTACGAGCAGTACTTC. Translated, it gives CSVLPRGEYYEQYF.

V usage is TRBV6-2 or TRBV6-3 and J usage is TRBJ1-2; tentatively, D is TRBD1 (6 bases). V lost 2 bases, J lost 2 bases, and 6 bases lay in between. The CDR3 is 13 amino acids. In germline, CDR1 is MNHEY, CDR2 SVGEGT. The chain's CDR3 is CASSYGQNYGYTF. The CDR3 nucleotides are TGTGCCAGCAGTTACGGACAGAACTATGGCTACACCTTC.

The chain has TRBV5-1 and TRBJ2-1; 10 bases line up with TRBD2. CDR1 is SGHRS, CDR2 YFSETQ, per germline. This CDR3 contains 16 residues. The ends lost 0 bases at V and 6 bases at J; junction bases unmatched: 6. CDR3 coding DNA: TGCGCCAGCAGCTTGGATAGCGGGGGGCCCTCCAATGAGCAGTTCTTC. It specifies CASSLDSGGPSNEQFF.

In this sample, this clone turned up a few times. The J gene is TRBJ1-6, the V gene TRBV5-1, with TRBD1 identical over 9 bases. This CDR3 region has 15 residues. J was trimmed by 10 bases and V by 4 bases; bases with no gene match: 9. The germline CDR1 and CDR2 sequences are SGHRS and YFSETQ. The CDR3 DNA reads TGCGCCAGCAGCACCGGACAGGGGAGGTTCTCACCCCTCCACTTT. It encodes CASSTGQGRFSPLHF.

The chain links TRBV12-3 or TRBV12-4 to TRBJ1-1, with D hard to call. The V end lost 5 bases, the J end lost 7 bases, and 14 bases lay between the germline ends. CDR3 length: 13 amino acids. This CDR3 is CASSLTDTIEAFF. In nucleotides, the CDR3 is TGTGCCAGCAGTCTCACCGACACAATTGAAGCTTTCTTT.

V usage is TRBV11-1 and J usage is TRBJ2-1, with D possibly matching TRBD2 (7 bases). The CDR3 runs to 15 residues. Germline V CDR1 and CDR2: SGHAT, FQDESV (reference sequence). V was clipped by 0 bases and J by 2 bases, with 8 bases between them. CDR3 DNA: TGTGCCAGCAGCTTAGCGGGGGGGCCCTACAATGAGCAGTTCTTC. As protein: CASSLAGGPYNEQFF.